The rows below give T cell receptor beta chains drawn from one sample of a study of tumor-infiltrating lymphocytes in primary liver carcinoma. TCRdb recomputed calls from the multiplex PCR reads with MiXCR, one row per CDR3 protein. The repertoire consists of roughly 49,000 distinct CDR3 sequences, with less than 75% occurring once and the leading ten covering around 30%. Sequencing used liver tumor tissue from sampling region 5. The receptors originated from a middle-aged man with primary liver carcinoma and hepatitis B virus infection. Each CDR3 is given with its conserved first and last residue. A D gene is named only where the DNA matches it firmly. Expanded clones get a size class; other rows say once, few or many, or leave the size out.

d_call	j_call	clone_size	v_call	cdr3_nt	cdr3_aa
NA	TRBJ1-4	NA	TRBV11-2	TGTGCCAGCAGCGTCCGGACACCAACTAATGAAAAACTGTTTTTT	CASSVRTPTNEKLFF
TRBD1	TRBJ1-4	NA	TRBV5-6	TGTGTCAGCAGCACGACAGGGGGCGGTGATAATGAAAAACTGTTTTTT	CVSSTTGGGDNEKLFF
NA	TRBJ1-4	NA	TRBV6-5	TGTGTCAGCAGTTACTCGAGGCAGCCGGGTCCTAATGAAAAACTGTTTTTT	CVSSYSRQPGPNEKLFF
TRBD1	TRBJ2-1	NA	TRBV4-1	TGCGCCAGTAGCTACCGACAGGGGGTGAGAGATGAGCAGTTCTTC	CASSYRQGVRDEQFF
NA	TRBJ2-5	many	TRBV12-3/TRBV12-4	TGTGCCAGCAGTATGGACACCCCCCTCGCAAGAGAGACCCAGTACTTC	CASSMDTPLARETQYF
TRBD2	TRBJ2-3	NA	TRBV12-3/TRBV12-4	TGTGCCAGCAGTTTGGTGCTATTAGGACTAGCCACAGATACGCAGTATTTT	CASSLVLLGLATDTQYF
TRBD2	TRBJ2-1	NA	TRBV6-2/TRBV6-3	TGTGCCAACAGTCCCTCCGGGAGGGTCAATGAGCAGTTCTTC	CANSPSGRVNEQFF
TRBD1	TRBJ1-5	once	TRBV6-6	TGTGCCAGCACTGAACAGGGGCCCGGCCAGCCTCAGCATTTT	CASTEQGPGQPQHF
NA	TRBJ1-2	NA	TRBV12-3/TRBV12-4	TGTGCCGGCAGTCCCAGGGGCGGCTACACCTTC	CAGSPRGGYTF
NA	TRBJ2-7	NA	TRBV6-5	TGTGCCAGCAGTCCATGGACGGGGGACCGCACCTACAAGCAGTACTTC	CASSPWTGDRTYKQYF
TRBD2	TRBJ2-2	NA	TRBV6-2/TRBV6-3	TGTGACTGCATTCCTAGCGGGAGTCCCGGGGAGCTGTTTTTT	CDCIPSGSPGELFF
NA	TRBJ2-6	NA	TRBV6-1	TGTGCCAGCAGTGAAGCTAGGATGGAGTGGTCTGGGACCAACGTCCTGACTTTC	CASSEARMEWSGTNVLTF
TRBD2	TRBJ2-7	NA	TRBV11-2	TGTGTCAGCAGCTTATCCGTTGGACTAGCGGGAGGGGAATACGAGCAGTACTTC	CVSSLSVGLAGGEYEQYF
TRBD2	TRBJ2-7	NA	TRBV28	TGTGCCGGCAGTTTTTTGAGGCGGGGGGGAGAGCAGTACTTC	CAGSFLRRGGEQYF
NA	TRBJ2-7	NA	TRBV5-5	TGTGCTAGCAGCGGGGGACAGGGAATCTACGGCTCCTACGACCAGTACTTC	CASSGGQGIYGSYDQYF
NA	TRBJ2-2	NA	TRBV6-5	TGTGCCAGCAGTTACGCGGTGGGCGGCACCGGAGAGCTGTTTTTT	CASSYAVGGTGELFF
TRBD1	TRBJ2-7	NA	TRBV29-1	TGTATCGCTATAACAGGGGGCAGCCCCTACGAGCAGTACTTC	CIAITGGSPYEQYF
NA	TRBJ1-1	NA	TRBV30	TGTGCCTGGAGAAGGGGTTCGTACACTGAAGCTCTCTTT	CAWRRGSYTEALF
TRBD2	TRBJ2-3	NA	TRBV29-1	TGCAGCGTCCTACTCGGGAGGTCCACAGATATGCAGTATTTT	CSVLLGRSTDMQYF
TRBD1	TRBJ1-4	NA	TRBV7-8	TGTGGCAACAGCTTGGCGACAGGGGGTCACGAAAAACTGTTTTTT	CGNSLATGGHEKLFF
TRBD1	TRBJ2-7	few	TRBV5-4	TGTGCCAGCAGCCGTCCTCCCGGGACAGGGGCACAGCAGCAGTACTTC	CASSRPPGTGAQQQYF
TRBD1	TRBJ1-2	NA	TRBV12-3/TRBV12-4	TGTGCCAGCGGTTCCGCCCACGGACAGGGCTACTATGACTACACCTTC	CASGSAHGQGYYDYTF
TRBD1	TRBJ1-5	NA	TRBV5-6	TGTGCCAGCAGCCGCCGACAGGGGACAATGGATCAGCCCCAGCATTTT	CASSRRQGTMDQPQHF
NA	TRBJ2-5	NA	TRBV4-2	TGTGTCAGCAGCCAAGATTTCCGGGCCCAAGAGACTCAGTACTTC	CVSSQDFRAQETQYF
TRBD1	TRBJ2-5	medium-sized	TRBV11-2	TGTGCCAGCAGCTTATGGCTGGACAGGACAAAGACCCAGTACTTC	CASSLWLDRTKTQYF
TRBD1	TRBJ2-1	NA	TRBV7-9	TGTACCAGCACCTTGGGACAGGGCGACAATGAGCAGTTCTTC	CTSTLGQGDNEQFF
NA	TRBJ2-7	NA	TRBV12-3/TRBV12-4	TGTGCCAGCAGTCCCCGATGGTCATACGTGCAGTACTTC	CASSPRWSYVQYF
NA	TRBJ1-1	NA	TRBV6-5	TGTGCCAGCAGTACGCGGTGTGCTGAAGCTTTCTTT	CASSTRCAEAFF
NA	TRBJ2-7	many	TRBV6-6	TGTGCCAGCAGTTACCAGAATAGCGCGCCCTCCTACGAGCAGTACTTC	CASSYQNSAPSYEQYF
TRBD1	TRBJ2-1	NA	TRBV11-2	TGTGCCAGCAGCTTACAAGAACCGACAGGGAATGATCAGTTCTTC	CASSLQEPTGNDQFF
NA	TRBJ2-2	NA	TRBV6-5	TGTACCAGCAGATATAAGGAGTATACCGGGGAGCTGTTTTTT	CTSRYKEYTGELFF
TRBD2	TRBJ2-1	medium-sized	TRBV6-5	TGTGCCAGCAGTCCCGGGACTAGCGGGAGGGCCGGCGCCTACAATGAGCAGTTCTTC	CASSPGTSGRAGAYNEQFF
NA	TRBJ1-3	many	TRBV7-8	TGTGCCAGCAGCTTAGGAGGACTGTTCTCTGGAAACACCATATATTTT	CASSLGGLFSGNTIYF
TRBD2	TRBJ2-7	many	TRBV6-2/TRBV6-3	TGTGCCAGCAGTTACCGAGGACTAGCTACGTACGAGCAGTACTTC	CASSYRGLATYEQYF
NA	TRBJ1-1	NA	TRBV6-5	TGTGCCAGTAGTTACGGGCAAGACACTGAAGCTCTCTTT	CASSYGQDTEALF
NA	TRBJ1-5	many	TRBV15	TGTGCCACCGCATCTAGAGGGACCGCGACGTATAGCAATCAGCCCCAGCATTTT	CATASRGTATYSNQPQHF
NA	TRBJ1-5	NA	TRBV6-6	TGTGCCAACACTCTCCCCAATCAGCCCCAGCATTTT	CANTLPNQPQHF
NA	TRBJ2-1	NA	TRBV10-3	TGTGCCATCAGTGAAGGGTATCGGCAGTTCTTT	CAISEGYRQFF
NA	TRBJ2-7	NA	TRBV30	TGTGTCTGTAGTGGGGGAACTGAGCAGTACTTC	CVCSGGTEQYF
NA	TRBJ2-1	many	TRBV5-1	TGCGCCAGCAGCCCCACTGGGGCAGTAAACAATGAGCAGTTCTTC	CASSPTGAVNNEQFF
NA	TRBJ2-5	NA	TRBV6-5	TGTGCCAGCATGTCAGGGGCCCTTCAAGAGACTCAGTACTTC	CASMSGALQETQYF
TRBD1	TRBJ1-1	NA	TRBV11-2	TGTGCCGCCAGCACCAGGGGGGCGGGCATAATCAAAACTGAAGCTTTCTTT	CAASTRGAGIIKTEAFF
NA	TRBJ1-3	NA	TRBV4-1	TGCGTCAGCAGCCAAGATCACGGTGCCTGGAGAAACACCATATATTTT	CVSSQDHGAWRNTIYF
NA	TRBJ2-2	NA	TRBV4-2	TGTGCCAGCAGCTCCCAGCGGGCGAACACCGGGGATCTGTTTTTT	CASSSQRANTGDLFF
TRBD1	TRBJ1-1	many	TRBV7-9	TGTGCCAGCAGCCCAGAGACAGGGGACGCTTTCTTT	CASSPETGDAFF
TRBD1	TRBJ2-7	NA	TRBV28	TGTGCCGGCAGTTTTGAGGACAGGGGACCTGGGGAGTACTTC	CAGSFEDRGPGEYF
TRBD1	TRBJ2-1	NA	TRBV6-5	TGTGCCAGCAGTGGACGGGACAGGGAAAGACGTGAGCAGCTCTTC	CASSGRDRERREQLF
NA	TRBJ1-3	many	TRBV4-2	TGTGCCAGCAGCAGGGACGAGGCGGGAAACACCATATATTTT	CASSRDEAGNTIYF
TRBD2	TRBJ2-1	few	TRBV19	TGTGCCAGTAGTGGGCTCGACAGCGGGAGTCCCCATGAGCAGTTCTTC	CASSGLDSGSPHEQFF
TRBD2	TRBJ2-3	many	TRBV5-1	TGCGCCAGCAGCTGGCGGGAGACAGATACGCAGTATTTT	CASSWRETDTQYF
NA	TRBJ2-2	NA	TRBV5-6	TGTGCCAGCAGCTTGGACAGTGCGTTGTTCACCGGGGAGCTGTTTTTT	CASSLDSALFTGELFF
NA	TRBJ1-1	few	TRBV2	TGTGCCAGCAGTAACGACCCAAGCACGGCGAACACTGAAGCTTTCTTT	CASSNDPSTANTEAFF
TRBD1	TRBJ2-2	many	TRBV5-5	TGTGCCAGCAGGGGGACCAGGGACAGGTCGAACACCGGGGAGCTGTTTTTT	CASRGTRDRSNTGELFF
TRBD1	TRBJ2-2	NA	TRBV29-1	TGCAGTGTTGAGAAGGGACAGCCGAACACCGGGGAGCTGTTTTTT	CSVEKGQPNTGELFF